The 8 T cell receptor beta chains in this list originate from one sample, sequenced in a study of blood T cell repertoires in COVID-19. Generated by immunoSEQ multiplex PCR, the TCRdb table keeps only in-frame clones and is missing some. Among a few hundred thousand clones, 85% to 90% were seen once, and the ten largest hold 1.5% to 2%. Specimen: PBMCs or T cells enriched from blood (not recorded which). These receptors were taken from a woman aged 60-75 years who had recovered from COVID-19.

The V call is TRBV5-1, the J call TRBJ2-5, with TRBD2 matching 11 bases. The junction had 9 bases not matched to a gene; V was cut back by 4 bases and J by 4 bases. This CDR3 comprises 16 residues. Germline assignment: CDR1 SGHRS and CDR2 YFSETQ. The CDR3: CASSGKQLAGAETQYF. CDR3 nucleotide sequence: TGCGCCAGCAGCGGGAAACAACTAGCGGGAGCAGAGACCCAGTACTTC.

This clone was recorded a few times. The chain joins TRBV3-1 (or the pseudogene TRBV3-2) to TRBJ2-1; a weak D match, TRBD1 (6 bases). V lost 2 bases and J 6 bases, leaving 8 bases between the germline ends. Germline CDR1 and CDR2: LGHDT and YNNKEL (reference sequence). This CDR3 is built from 13 residues. This CDR3 is CASSQRGTNEQFF. As DNA, the CDR3 is TGTGCCAGCAGCCAAAGGGGGACCAATGAGCAGTTCTTC.

This chain joins TRBV6-5 and TRBJ2-5, with D possibly matching TRBD1 (6 bases). Trimming pared 7 bases from V and 5 bases from J, leaving 17 bases between. This CDR3 is built from 14 residues. Germline loops: CDR1 MNHEY, CDR2 SVGAGI. The DNA for the CDR3 is TGTGCCAGCACCCCTTCGAGCAGGGGCGAGACCCAGTACTTC. Amino acid sequence: CASTPSSRGETQYF.

The rearrangement uses TRBV10-2 and TRBJ2-7; D perhaps matches TRBD2 (5 bases). Per germline, CDR1 WSHSY and CDR2 SAAADI. The CDR3 is made up of 16 amino acids. Trimming took off 5 bases at V and 3 bases at J, with 20 bases between the two ends. CDR3 amino acids: CASSTGGSTGIYEQYF. CDR3 coding DNA: TGCGCCAGCAGTACGGGCGGCTCCACGGGGATCTACGAGCAGTACTTC.

This rearrangement joins TRBV9 to TRBJ1-4, with D uncertain. Trimming cost V 0 bases and J 5 bases, with 8 bases left between them. The CDR3 length is 14 residues. The germline V gene encodes CDR1 SGDLS and CDR2 YYNGEE. The DNA for the CDR3 is TGTGCCAGCAGCGTAGGAGATACCAATGAAAAACTGTTTTTT. Translating gives CASSVGDTNEKLFF.

This chain joins TRBV28 and TRBJ1-4; no clear D. Trimming pared 6 bases from V and 6 bases from J, leaving 17 bases between. Germline V gene sequence: CDR1 MDHEN, CDR2 SYDVKM. This CDR3 comprises 15 residues. The CDR3 reads CASSNRRPGYEKLFF. The CDR3 DNA sequence: TGTGCCAGCAGCAACCGGAGACCGGGGTATGAAAAACTGTTTTTT.

The rearrangement links TRBV28 to TRBJ1-6; D may be TRBD1 (6 bases). Looked up from germline, CDR1 is MDHEN and CDR2 is SYDVKM. The CDR3 contains 13 residues. Trimming shortened V by 5 bases and J by 5 bases, and 7 bases separated the two germline ends. The CDR3 sequence: CASSTGNNSPLHF. DNA of the CDR3: TGTGCCAGCAGTACAGGGAATAATTCACCCCTCCACTTT.

V is TRBV28 and J is TRBJ1-4; D might be TRBD1 (6 bases). Trimming shortened V by 6 bases and J by 8 bases, and 16 bases separated the two germline ends. The CDR3 covers 14 residues. The germline CDR1 and CDR2 sequences are MDHEN and SYDVKM. The CDR3 sequence is CASSLGGVGEKLFF. In nucleotides, the CDR3 is TGTGCCAGCAGCCTAGGGGGGGTCGGCGAAAAACTGTTTTTT.